This entry lists 2 T cell receptor beta chains sequenced from one sample in a study of technical replicates of blood from a few donors. Only in-frame clones appear in the TCRdb table, and some are missing; sequencing was by immunoSEQ multiplex PCR. Seen here are about 14,000 clones, around 80% observed once, and the top ten hold around 11%. Source material: PBMCs. The receptors originated from a human donor in good health.

In this sample, this clone turned up once. The rearrangement joins TRBV6-1 to TRBJ2-2; TRBD1 matches 8 bases. Germline V gives CDR1 MNHNS, CDR2 SASEGT. The CDR3 extends over 14 amino acids. J lost 4 bases, V lost 4 bases, and 2 bases had no gene match. The CDR3 sequence is CASSATGVTGELFF. CDR3 nucleotides: TGTGCCAGCAGTGCGACAGGGGTCACCGGGGAGCTGTTTTTT.

The sample holds one count of this clone. The chain joins TRBV7-9 to TRBJ2-3, with 8 bases aligning to TRBD2. V was pared by 3 bases and J by 2 bases, with 7 bases of the junction left unmatched. Germline V lookup: CDR1 SEHNR, CDR2 FQNEAQ (reference sequence). CDR3 size: 16 residues. The CDR3 DNA follows: TGTGCCAGCAGCTTGACGGCGGGAGGCGACACAGATACGCAGTATTTT. This translates into CASSLTAGGDTDTQYF.